This T cell receptor (beta chain) was sequenced during a study of T cells in women clearing cervical HPV infection. The CDR3 loop spans 15 amino acids. From germline, CDR1 is SGHTA and CDR2 FQGNSA. The V segment lost 5 bases and the J segment 6 bases; nucleotides outside the gene matches: 8. Measured with immunoSEQ multiplex PCR; TCRdb has only the in-frame clones, and not every one. Seen in this sample are 25,000 to 35,000 clones; the ten most common clones hold 4.2%. A note on this clone: The CDR3 end lies 3 residues beyond the end of the read and is filled in from the germline J gene.

Sequenced: blood buffy coat. The V call is TRBV7-2, the J call TRBJ2-7; 12 nucleotides align to TRBD2. This clonotype originated in a woman aged 18-70 years with a cervical HPV16 infection that either progressed to CIN3+ or cleared (not recorded which). The CDR3 DNA, read in part, is TGTGCCAGCAGCCTCCGACTAGCGGGAGAGGGCGAG. As protein: CASSLRLAGEGE. From start to end, the CDR3 is CASSLRLAGEGEQYF.